The present TCR beta chain was sequenced within a study of molecular identifiers for immune sequencing clone quantification. The authors sorted naive CD8 T cells as CD8+CD4-CCR7+CD45RA+. TCRdb recomputed calls from the PCR reads with MiXCR, one row per CDR3 protein. This repertoire shows over 85,000 distinct CDR3 sequences, 35% found once; its top ten account for approximately 10%. This CDR3 region has 17 residues. V lost 6 bases, J lost 3 bases, and 10 bases stayed unmatched. The V gene's germline CDR1 is SNHLY and CDR2 FYNNEI. This TCR came from a human donor in good health. Some libraries in this study had Jurkat cell RNA spiked in. Sequenced input: naive CD8+ T cells from blood, with Jurkat cell RNA spiked in. Subset described: FACS-sorted CD8+CD4-CCR7+CD45RA+ naive T cells. J is TRBJ2-6 and V is TRBV2; TRBD1 matches 8 bases. CDR3 bases: TGTGCCAGCAGCGGATGGGACAGGCCGGGTGGGGCCAACGTCCTGACTTTC. Translating gives CASSGWDRPGGANVLTF.